This TCR beta chain was documented in a study of blood T cell repertoires in COVID-19. Seattle's enrolled individuals joined amid active infection and were then monitored longitudinally. In the original workflow: Estimation of nucleated cell counts was performed using reference gene primer amplification. Sequencing was performed with immunoSEQ multiplex PCR; in TCRdb, only in-frame clones are kept and a portion is missing. Clonal size and the V and J genes are those of that table, whereas D and trimming came from the DNA. The sample records about 130,000 clones, roughly 90% being singletons. In its sample, this clone was seen once. The germline CDR1 and CDR2 sequences are SEHNR and FQNEAQ (reference sequence). Trimming took 4 bases from V and 0 from J; bases not matched to a gene: 5. This CDR3 spans 15 amino acids.

Input material: peripheral blood. This TCR came from a man in his 60s with COVID-19, enrolled during active disease. This sequence joins TRBV7-9 and TRBJ2-7, with 8 bases identical to TRBD1. The CDR3 loop reads CASSSRTGTSYEQYF. DNA for the CDR3: TGTGCCAGCAGCTCCCGGACAGGGACCTCCTACGAGCAGTACTTC.